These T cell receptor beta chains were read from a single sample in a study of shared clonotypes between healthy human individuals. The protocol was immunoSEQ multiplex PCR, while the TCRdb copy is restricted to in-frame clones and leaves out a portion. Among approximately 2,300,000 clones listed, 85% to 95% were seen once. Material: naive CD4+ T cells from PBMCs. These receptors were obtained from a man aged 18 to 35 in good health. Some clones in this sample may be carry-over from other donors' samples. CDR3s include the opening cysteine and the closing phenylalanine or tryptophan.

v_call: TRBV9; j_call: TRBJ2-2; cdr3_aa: CASSHPGTGELFF
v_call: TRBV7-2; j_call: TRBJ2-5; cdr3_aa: CASSPPLSETQYF
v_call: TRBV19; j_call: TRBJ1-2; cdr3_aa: CASSPGGGGYGYTF
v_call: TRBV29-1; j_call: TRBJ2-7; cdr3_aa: CSVGNPPDGSSYEQYF
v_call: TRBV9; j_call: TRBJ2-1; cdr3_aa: CASSVGTSGGLNEQFF
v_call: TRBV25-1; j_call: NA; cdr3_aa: CASSSSGTGLYEQYF
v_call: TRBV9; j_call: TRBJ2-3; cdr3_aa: CASSGTSGGGDTQYF
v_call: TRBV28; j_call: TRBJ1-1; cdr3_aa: CASTFRGQGYTEAFF
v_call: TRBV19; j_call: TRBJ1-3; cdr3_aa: CASSIASNSGNTIYF
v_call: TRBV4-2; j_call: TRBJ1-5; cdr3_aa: CASSQDSPRSPQHF
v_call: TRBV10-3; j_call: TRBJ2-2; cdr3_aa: CAISEGASGTVGELFF
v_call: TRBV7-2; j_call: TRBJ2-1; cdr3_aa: CASNERTGSYYEQFF
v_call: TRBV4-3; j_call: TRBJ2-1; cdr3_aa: CASSQDLSSYNEQFF
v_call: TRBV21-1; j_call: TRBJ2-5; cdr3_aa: CASTSSGRQETQYF
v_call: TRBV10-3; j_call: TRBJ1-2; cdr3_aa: CATSISDIYGYTF
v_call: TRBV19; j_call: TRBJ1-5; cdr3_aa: CASSRGTGGQPQHF
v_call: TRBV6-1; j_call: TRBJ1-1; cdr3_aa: CASSVSRNTEAFF
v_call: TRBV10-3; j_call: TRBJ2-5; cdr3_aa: CAISESTSSGETQYF
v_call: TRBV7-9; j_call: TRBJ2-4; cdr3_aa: CASSLAGPNIQYF
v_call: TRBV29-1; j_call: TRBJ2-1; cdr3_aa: CSVDPTGGSNNEQFF
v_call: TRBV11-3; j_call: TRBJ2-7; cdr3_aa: CASSLTGTGNTYEQYF
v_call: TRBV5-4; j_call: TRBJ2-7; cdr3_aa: CASSLGAASSYEQYF
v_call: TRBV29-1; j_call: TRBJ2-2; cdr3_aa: CSVEFSLGAAGELFF
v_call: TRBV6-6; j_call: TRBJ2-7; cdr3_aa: CASSPLFPHEQYF
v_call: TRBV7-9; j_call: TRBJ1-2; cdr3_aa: CASSPDRGRLVDGYTF
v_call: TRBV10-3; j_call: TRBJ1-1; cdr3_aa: CAIKAGGANTEAFF
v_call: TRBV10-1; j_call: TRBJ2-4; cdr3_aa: CASSTRIGVGRHNIQYF
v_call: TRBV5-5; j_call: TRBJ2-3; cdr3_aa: CASSFGSGTDTQYF
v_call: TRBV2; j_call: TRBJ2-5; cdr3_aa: CASRGRGETQYF
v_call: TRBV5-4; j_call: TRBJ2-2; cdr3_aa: CASTDLGTMNTGELFF
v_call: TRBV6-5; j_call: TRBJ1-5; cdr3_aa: CASSYEGWNQPQHF
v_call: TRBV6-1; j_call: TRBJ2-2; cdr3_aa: CASSGLDRVDTGELFF
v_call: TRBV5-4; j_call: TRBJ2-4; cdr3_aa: CASSLGVSAKNIQYF
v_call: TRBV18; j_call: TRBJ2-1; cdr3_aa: CASSLGPRGGGNEQFF
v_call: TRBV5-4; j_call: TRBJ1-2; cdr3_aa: CASSPRQANYGYTF
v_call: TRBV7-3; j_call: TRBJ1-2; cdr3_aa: CASSLTGGNYGYTF
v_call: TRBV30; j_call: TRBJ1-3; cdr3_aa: CAWRTGYSGNTIYF
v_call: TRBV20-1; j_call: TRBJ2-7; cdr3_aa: CSAIRAGEQYF
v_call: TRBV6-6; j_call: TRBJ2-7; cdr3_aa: CASSYGGGRDHEQYF
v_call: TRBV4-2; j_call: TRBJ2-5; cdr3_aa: CASSPPGTPRETQYF
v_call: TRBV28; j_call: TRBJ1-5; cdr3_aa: CASSSTGNYQPQHF
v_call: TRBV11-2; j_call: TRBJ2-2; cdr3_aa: CASSRDRGRTGELFF
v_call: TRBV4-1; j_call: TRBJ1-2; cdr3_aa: CASSPPFQGDYGYTF
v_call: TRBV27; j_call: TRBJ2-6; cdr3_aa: CASSLRGTGANVLTF
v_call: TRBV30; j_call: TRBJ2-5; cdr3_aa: CAWSRAGETQYF
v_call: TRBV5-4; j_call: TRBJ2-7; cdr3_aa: CASSLVSFGGEQYF
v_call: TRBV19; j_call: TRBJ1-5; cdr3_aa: CASSISGQGSNQPQHF
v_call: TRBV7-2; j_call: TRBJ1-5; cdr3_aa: CASSANSQPQHF
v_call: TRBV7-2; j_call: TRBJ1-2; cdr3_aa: CASSLAVVQSNYGYTF
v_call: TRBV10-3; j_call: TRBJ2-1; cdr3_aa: CAISSQTSSSYNEQFF
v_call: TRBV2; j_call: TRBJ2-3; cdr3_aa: CASSGRAGGSTDTQYF
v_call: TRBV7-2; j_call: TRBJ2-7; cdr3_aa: CASSLASGMIDEQYF
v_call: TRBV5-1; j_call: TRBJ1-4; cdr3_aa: CASSLKGGNGEKLFF
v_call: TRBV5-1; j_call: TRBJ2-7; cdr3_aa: CASSLEDGRSYEQYF
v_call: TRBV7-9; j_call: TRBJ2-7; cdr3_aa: CASSFPGTKYNEQYF
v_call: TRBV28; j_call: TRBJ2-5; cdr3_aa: CASRSEETQYF